The entry below describes one TCR beta chain. The sample originates from a study of identifying expanded T cells in peripheral blood. Repertoires were generated with immunoSEQ multiplex PCR, while TCRdb's copy carries only in-frame clones and drops some. The sample lists some 65,000 clones; approximately 82% were seen once. Looked up from germline, CDR1 is LNHDA and CDR2 is SQIVND (reference sequence). The CDR3 sequence is 13 residues long. V shed 3 bases and J shed 4 bases, with 4 bases lying between them. The TCR sequence derives from a person aged 18 to 75 in good health. The V gene is TRBV19, the J gene TRBJ1-6; D not certain. Sequenced material: blood. The CDR3 here is CASSIDYNSPLHF. The CDR3 DNA sequence: TGTGCCAGTAGTATCGATTATAATTCACCCCTCCACTTT. The full variable domain, its missing parts supplied by reference TRBV19 and TRBJ1-6, is DGGITQSPKYLFRKEGQNVTLSCEQNLNHDAMYWYRQDPGQGLRLIYYSQIVNDFQKGDIAEGYSVSREKKESFPLTVTSAQKNPTAFYLCASSIDYNSPLHFGNGTRLTVT.